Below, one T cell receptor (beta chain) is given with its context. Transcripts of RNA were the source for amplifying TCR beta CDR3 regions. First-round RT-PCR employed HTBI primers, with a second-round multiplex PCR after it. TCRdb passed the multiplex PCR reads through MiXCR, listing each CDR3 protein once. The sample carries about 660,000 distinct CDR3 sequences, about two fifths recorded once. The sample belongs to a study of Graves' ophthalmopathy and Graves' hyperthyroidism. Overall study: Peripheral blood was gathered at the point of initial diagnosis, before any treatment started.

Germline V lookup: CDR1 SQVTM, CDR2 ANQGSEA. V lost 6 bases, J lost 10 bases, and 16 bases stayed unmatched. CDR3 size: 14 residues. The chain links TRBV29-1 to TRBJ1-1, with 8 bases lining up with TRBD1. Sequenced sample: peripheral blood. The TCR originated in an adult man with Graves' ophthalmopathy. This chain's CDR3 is CSVWGQGPDRGAFF. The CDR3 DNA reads TGCAGCGTATGGGGGCAGGGCCCAGACAGGGGAGCTTTCTTT.